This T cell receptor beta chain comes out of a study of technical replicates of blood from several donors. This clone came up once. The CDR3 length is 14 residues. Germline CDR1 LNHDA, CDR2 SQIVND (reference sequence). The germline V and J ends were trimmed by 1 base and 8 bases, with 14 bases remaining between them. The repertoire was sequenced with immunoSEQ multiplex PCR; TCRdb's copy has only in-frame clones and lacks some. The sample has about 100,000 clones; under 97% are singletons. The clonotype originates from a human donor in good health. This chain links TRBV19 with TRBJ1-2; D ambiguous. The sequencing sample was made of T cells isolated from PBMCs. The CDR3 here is CASSIATELSGYTF. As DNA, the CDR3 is TGTGCCAGTAGTATAGCCACGGAGTTGAGCGGCTACACCTTC.